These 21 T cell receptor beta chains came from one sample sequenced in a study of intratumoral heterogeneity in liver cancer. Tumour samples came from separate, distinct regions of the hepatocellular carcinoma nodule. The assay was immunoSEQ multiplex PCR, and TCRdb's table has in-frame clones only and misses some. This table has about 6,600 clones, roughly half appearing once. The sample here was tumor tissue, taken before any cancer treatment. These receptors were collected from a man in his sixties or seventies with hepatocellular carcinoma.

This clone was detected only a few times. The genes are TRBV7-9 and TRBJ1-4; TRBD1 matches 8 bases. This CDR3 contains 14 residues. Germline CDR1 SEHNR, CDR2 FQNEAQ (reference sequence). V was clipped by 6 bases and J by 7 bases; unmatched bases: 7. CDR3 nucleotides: TGTGCCAGCAGAACGGACAGGGAGGGTGAAAAACTGTTTTTT. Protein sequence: CASRTDREGEKLFF.

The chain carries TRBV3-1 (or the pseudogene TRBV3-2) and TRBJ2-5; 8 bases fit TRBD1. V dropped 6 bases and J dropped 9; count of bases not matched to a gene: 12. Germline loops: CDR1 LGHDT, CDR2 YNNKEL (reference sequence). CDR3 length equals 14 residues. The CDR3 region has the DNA TGTGCCAGCAGTTTGGGACAGGTCGAGAGACCCCAGTACTTC. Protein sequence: CASSLGQVERPQYF.

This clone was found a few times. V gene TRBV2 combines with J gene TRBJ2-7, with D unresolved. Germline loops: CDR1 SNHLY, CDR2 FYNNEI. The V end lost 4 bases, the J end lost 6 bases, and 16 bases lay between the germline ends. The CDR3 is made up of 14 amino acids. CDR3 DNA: TGTGCCAGCAGTGTGGCGGCCAGCTCTGGCGAGCAGTACGTC. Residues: CASSVAASSGEQYV.

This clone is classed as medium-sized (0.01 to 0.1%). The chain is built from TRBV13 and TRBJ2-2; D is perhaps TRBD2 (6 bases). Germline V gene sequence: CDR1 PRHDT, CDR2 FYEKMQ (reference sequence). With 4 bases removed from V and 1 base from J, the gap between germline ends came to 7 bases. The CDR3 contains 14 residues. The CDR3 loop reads CASSSGLNTGELFF. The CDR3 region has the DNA TGTGCCAGCAGCTCGGGACTGAACACCGGGGAGCTGTTTTTT.

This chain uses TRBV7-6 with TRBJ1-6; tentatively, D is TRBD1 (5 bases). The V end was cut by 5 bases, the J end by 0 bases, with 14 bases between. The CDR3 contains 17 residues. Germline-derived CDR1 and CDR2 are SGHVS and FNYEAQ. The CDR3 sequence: CASSPGRGSSYNSPLHF. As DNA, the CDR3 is TGTGCCAGCAGCCCCGGCCGGGGGAGCTCCTATAATTCACCCCTCCACTTT.

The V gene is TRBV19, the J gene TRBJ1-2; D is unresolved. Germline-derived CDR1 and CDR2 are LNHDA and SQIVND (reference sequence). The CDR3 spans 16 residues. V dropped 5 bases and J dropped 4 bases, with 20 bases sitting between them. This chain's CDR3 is CASSPEMTRKTYGYTF. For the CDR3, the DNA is TGTGCCAGTAGTCCTGAAATGACTCGAAAGACCTATGGCTACACCTTC.

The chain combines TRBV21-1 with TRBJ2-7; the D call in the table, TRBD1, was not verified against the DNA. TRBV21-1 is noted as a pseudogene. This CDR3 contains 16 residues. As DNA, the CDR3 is TGTGCCAGCAGCGGGGAAGGGGAGGCAGGGGGTTTTGAGCAGCACTTC. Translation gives CASSGEGEAGGFEQHF.

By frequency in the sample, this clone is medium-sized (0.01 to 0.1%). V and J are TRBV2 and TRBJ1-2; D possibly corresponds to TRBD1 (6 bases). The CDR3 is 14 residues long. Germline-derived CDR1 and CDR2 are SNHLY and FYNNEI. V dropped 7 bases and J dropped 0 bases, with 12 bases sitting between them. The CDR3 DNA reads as TGTGCCAGCAATACCTGGACAGCTAACTATGGCTACACCTTC. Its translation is CASNTWTANYGYTF.

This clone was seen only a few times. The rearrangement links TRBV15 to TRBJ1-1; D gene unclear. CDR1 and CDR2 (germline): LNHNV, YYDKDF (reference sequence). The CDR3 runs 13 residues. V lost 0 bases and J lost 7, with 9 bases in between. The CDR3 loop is CATSRDRGSEAFF. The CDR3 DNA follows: TGTGCCACCAGCAGAGATCGAGGCAGTGAAGCTTTCTTT.

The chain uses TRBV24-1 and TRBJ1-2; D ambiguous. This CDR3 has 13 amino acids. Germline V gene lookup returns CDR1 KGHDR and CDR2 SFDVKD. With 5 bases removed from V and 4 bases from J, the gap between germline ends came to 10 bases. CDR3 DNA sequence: TGTGCCACCAGTGCAGGCCCTTTCTATGGCTACACCTTC. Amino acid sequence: CATSAGPFYGYTF.

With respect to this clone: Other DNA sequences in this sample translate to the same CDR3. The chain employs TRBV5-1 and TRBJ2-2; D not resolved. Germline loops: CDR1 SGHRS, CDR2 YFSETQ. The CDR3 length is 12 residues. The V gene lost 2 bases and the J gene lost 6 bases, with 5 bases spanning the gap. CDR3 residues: CASSLVPGELFF. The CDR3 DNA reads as TGCGCCAGCAGCTTAGTACCCGGGGAGCTGTTTTTT.

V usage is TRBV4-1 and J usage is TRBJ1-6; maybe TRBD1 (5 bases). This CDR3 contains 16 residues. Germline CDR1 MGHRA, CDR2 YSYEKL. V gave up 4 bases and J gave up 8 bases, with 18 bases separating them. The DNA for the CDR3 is TGCGCCAGCAGCCTCGGGCTCGGGACGGGGGATTCACCCCTCCACTTT. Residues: CASSLGLGTGDSPLHF.

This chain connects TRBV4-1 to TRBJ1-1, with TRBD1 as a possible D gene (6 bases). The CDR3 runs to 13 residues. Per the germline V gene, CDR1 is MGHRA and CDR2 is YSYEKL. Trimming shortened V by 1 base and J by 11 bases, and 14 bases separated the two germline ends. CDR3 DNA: TGCGCCAGCAGCCAAGGCTGGGGGCTGGGTGCTTTCTTT. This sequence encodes CASSQGWGLGAFF.

CDR3 sequence (DNA): TGTGCCAGCAGTTTATCTCACCAGGTGTCGCCTTCACCCCTCCACTTT. It specifies CASSLSHQVSPSPLHF. The rearrangement uses TRBV27 and TRBJ1-6; D not certain. The CDR3 spans 16 residues. Germline V gene data show CDR1 as MNHEY and CDR2 as SMNVEV (reference sequence). Trimming removed 0 bases from V and 9 bases from J, with 15 bases in between.

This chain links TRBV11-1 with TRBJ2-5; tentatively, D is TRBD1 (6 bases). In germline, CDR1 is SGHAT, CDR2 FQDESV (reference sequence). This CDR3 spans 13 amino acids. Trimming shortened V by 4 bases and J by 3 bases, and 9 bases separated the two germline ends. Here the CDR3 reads CASSSWTEETQYF. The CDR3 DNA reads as TGTGCCAGCAGCTCCTGGACAGAAGAGACCCAGTACTTC.

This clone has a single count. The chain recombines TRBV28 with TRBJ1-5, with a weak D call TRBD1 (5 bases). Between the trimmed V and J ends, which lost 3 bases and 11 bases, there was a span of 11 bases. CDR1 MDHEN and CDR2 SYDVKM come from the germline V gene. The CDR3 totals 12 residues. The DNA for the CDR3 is TGTGCCAGCAGTTTGTGGGGGGGGACCCAGCATTTT. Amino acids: CASSLWGGTQHF. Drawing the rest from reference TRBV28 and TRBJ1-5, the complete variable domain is DVKVTQSSRYLVKRTGEKVFLECVQDMDHENMFWYRQDPGLGLRLIYFSYDVKMKEKGDIPEGYSVSREKKERFSLILESASTNQTSMYLCASSLWGGTQHFGDGTRLSIL.

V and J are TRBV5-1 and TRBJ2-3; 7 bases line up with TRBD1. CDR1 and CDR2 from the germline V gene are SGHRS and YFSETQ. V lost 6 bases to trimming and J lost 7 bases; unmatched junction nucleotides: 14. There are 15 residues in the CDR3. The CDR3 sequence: CASNPYEQGVYTQYF. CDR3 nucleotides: TGCGCCAGCAACCCATACGAGCAGGGGGTGTATACGCAGTATTTT. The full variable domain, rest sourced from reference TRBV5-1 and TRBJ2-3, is KAGVTQTPRYLIKTRGQQVTLSCSPISGHRSVSWYQQTPGQGLQFLFEYFSETQRNKGNFPGRFSGRQFSNSRSEMNVSTLELGDSALYLCASNPYEQGVYTQYFGPGTRLTVL.

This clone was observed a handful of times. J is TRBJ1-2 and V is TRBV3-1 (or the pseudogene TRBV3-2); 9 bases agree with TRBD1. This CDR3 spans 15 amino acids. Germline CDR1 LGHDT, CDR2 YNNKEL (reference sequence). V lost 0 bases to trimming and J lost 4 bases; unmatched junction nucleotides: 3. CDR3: CASSQEGQGFYGYTF. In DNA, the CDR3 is TGTGCCAGCAGCCAAGAGGGACAGGGTTTCTATGGCTACACCTTC.

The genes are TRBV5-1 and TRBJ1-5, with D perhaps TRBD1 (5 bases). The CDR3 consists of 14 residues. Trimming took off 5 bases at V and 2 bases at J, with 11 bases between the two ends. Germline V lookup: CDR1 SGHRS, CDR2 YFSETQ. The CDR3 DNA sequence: TGCGCCAGCAGTCCCGTGGGGGGCAATCAGCCCCAGCATTTT. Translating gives CASSPVGGNQPQHF.

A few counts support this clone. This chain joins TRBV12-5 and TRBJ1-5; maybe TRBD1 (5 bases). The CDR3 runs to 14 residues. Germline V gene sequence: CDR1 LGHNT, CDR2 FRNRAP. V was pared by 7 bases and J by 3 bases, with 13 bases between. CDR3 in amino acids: CASAWGGFNQPQHF. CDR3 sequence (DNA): TGTGCTAGTGCCTGGGGGGGGTTCAATCAGCCCCAGCATTTT.

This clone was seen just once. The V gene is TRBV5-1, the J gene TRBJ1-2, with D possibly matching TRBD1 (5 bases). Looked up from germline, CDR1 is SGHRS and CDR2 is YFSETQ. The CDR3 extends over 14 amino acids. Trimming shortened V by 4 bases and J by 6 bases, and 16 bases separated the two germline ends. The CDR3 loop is CASSGTTGIHGYTF. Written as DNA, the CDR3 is TGCGCCAGCAGCGGGACTACGGGGATACATGGCTACACCTTC.